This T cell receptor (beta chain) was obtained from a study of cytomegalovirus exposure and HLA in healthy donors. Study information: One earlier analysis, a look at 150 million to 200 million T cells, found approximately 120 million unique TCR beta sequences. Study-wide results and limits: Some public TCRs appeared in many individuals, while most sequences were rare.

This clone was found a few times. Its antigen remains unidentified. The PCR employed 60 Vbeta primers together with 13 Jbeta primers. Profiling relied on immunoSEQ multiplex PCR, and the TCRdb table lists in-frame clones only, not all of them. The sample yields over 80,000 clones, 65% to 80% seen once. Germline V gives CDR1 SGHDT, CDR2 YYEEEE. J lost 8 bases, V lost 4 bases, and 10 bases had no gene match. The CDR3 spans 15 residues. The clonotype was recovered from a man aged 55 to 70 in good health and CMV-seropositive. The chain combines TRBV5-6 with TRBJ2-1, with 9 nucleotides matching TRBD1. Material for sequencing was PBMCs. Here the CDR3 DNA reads TGTGCCAGCAGCCCCCCGGGACAGGGTTATCATGAGCAGTTCTTC. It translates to CASSPPGQGYHEQFF. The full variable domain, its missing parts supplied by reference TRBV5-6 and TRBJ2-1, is DAGVTQSPTHLIKTRGQQVTLRCSPKSGHDTVSWYQQALGQGPQFIFQYYEEEERQRGNFPDRFSGHQFPNYSSELNVNALLLGDSALYLCASSPPGQGYHEQFFGPGTRLTVL.